This T cell receptor (beta chain) derives from a study of a mutant IDH1 vaccine in newly diagnosed glioma. Looking at the study overall: Eight vaccine doses were administered to patients at weeks 1, 3, 5, 7, 11, 15, 19 and 23. Onset of vaccination occurred 4-6 weeks following radiotherapy alone, or with temozolomide cycles. Those enrolled had earlier been treated with radiotherapy, temozolomide, or both, mostly both. Study-wide results and limits: Whatever changes occurred in top peripheral T cell clonotypes seemed unrelated to pseudoprogression.

Time point here: week 5, during vaccination. Vaccination comprised doses that each held 300 ug of mutant IDH1 20-mer peptide, plus topical imiquimod. Points on this clone: The antigen remains unidentified.

Clones were read by immunoSEQ multiplex PCR, and TCRdb kept only the in-frame ones, dropping some. The table lists some 60,000 clones, around 89% of them singletons. Per germline, CDR1 KGHSH and CDR2 LQKENI. The CDR3 has 15 amino acids. The V gene end was trimmed by 8 bases and the J gene end by 3 bases; junction bases not matched to a gene: 10. The starting material was PBMCs, obtained from a glioma patient whose treatment included an IDH1 peptide vaccine. V and J are TRBV18 and TRBJ2-5; 9 positions agree with TRBD1. This clonotype was obtained from a woman aged 35 to 49 with glioma. The CDR3 loop reads CASTSRTGDKETQYF. In DNA, the CDR3 is TGTGCCAGCACAAGTCGGACAGGGGATAAAGAGACCCAGTACTTC.